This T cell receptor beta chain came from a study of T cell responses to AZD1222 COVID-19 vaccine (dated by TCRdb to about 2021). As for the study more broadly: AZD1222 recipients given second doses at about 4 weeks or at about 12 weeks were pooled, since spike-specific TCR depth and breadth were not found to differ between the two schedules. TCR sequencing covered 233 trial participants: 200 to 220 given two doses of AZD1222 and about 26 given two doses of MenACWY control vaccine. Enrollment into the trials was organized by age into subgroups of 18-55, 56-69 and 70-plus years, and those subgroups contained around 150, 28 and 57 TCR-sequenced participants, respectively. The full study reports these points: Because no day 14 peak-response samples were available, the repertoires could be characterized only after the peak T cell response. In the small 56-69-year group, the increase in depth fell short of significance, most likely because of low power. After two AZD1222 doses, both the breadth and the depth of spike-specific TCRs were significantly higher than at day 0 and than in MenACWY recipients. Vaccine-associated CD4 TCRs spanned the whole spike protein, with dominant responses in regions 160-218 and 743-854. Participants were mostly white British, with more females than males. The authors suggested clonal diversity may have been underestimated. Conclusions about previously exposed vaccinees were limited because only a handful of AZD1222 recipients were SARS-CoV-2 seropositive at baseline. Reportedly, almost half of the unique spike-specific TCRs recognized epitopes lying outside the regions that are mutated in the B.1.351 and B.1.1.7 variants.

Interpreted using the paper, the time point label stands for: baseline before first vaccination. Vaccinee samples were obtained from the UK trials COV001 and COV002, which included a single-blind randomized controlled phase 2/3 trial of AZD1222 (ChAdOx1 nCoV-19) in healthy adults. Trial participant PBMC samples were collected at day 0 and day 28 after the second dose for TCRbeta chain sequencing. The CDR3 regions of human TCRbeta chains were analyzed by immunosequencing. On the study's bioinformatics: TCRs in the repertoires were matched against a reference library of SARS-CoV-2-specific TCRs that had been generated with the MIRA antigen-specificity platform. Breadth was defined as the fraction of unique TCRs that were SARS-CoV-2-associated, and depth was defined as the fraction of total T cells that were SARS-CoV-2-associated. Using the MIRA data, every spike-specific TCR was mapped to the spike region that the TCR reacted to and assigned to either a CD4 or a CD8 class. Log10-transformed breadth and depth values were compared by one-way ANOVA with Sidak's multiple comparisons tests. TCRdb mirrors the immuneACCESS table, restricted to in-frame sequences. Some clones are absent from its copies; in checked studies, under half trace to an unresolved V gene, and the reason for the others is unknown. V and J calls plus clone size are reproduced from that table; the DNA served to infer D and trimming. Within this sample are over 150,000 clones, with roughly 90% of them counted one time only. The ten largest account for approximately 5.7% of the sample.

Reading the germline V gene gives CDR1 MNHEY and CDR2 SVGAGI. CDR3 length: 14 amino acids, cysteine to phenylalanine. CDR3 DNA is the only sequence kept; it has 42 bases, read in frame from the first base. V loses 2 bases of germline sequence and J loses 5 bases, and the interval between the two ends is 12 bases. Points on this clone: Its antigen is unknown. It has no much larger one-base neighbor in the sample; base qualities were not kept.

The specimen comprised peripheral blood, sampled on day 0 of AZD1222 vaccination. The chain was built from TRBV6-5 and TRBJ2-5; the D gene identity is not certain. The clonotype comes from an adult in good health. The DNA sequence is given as TGTGCCAGCAGTTACATGAGTGTAAGGGAGACCCAGTACTTC. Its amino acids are CASSYMSVRETQYF.